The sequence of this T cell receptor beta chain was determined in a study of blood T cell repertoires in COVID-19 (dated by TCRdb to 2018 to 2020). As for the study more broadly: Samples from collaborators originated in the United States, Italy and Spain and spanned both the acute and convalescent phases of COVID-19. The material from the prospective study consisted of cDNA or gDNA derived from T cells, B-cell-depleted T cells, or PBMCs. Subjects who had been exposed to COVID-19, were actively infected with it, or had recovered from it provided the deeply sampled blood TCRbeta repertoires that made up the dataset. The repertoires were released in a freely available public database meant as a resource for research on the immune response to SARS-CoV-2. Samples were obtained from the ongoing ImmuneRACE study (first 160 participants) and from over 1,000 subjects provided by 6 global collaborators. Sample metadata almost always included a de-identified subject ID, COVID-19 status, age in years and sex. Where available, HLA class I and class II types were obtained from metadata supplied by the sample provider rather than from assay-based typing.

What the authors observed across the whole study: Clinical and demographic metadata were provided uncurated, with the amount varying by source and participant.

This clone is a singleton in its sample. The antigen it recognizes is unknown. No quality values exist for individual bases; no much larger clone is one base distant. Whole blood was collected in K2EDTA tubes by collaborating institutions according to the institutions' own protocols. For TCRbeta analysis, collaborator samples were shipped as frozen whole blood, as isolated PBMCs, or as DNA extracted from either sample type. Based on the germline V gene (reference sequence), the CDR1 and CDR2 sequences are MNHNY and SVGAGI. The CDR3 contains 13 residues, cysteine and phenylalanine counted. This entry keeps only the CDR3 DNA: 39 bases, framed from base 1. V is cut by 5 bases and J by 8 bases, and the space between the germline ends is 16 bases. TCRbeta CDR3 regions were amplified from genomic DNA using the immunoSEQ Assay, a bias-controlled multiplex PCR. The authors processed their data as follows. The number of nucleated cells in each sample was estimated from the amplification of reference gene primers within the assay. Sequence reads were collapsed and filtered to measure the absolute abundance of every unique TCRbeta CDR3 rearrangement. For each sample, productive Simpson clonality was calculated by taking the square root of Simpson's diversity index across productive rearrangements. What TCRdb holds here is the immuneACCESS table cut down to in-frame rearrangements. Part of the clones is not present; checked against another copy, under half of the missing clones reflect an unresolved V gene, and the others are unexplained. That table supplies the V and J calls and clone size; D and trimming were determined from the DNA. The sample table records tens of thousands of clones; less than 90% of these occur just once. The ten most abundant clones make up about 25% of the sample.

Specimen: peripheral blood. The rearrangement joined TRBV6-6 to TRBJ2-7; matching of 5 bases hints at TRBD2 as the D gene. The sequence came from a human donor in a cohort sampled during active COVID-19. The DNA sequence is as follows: TGTGCCAGCAGTAAGGCAGGAGGTGTCAAGCAGTACTTC. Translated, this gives CASSKAGGVKQYF.